The clone carrying this TCR beta chain was counted a few times. Its target is unknown. This CDR3 has 15 amino acids. CDR1 is MDHEN, CDR2 SYDVKM, per germline. The V gene lost 6 bases and the J gene lost 3 bases, with 15 bases spanning the gap. This sample stems from a study of T-cell memory formation after mild COVID-19. Study outcomes and limitations: Day 15 to 85 contracting clones showed balanced CD4/CD8; later expanders leaned CD4+. Pre-infection memory held some responding clones, suggesting pre-existing cross-reactive T cells responded. CD4+ contracting clones were found mainly in CM and EM, and CD8+ ones in EMRA.

TCRdb ran MiXCR on the 5' RACE reads and lists one entry per CDR3 protein. The profile covers hundreds of thousands of distinct CDR3 sequences, with around 28% appearing a single time and about 13% taken by the ten largest. The gene calls are TRBV28 and TRBJ2-1, with D possibly matching TRBD1 (7 bases). Material for sequencing was PBMCs or a T cell subset sorted from them (not recorded which). This sequence originates from an adult woman who had mild COVID-19 (a few samples of this study predate the infection). Cell type and time point are not known. The CDR3 nucleotides read TGTGCCAGCAGGGGCGGGACAGAGAACTACAATGAGCAGTTCTTC. Protein product: CASRGGTENYNEQFF.